This section outlines one TCR beta chain sequence together with its context. Its antigen remains unidentified. The data originate from a study of CD8+ T cells in alopecia areata. The study's findings and limits: Compared with mice, patients displayed less clear TCR sharing, possibly for HLA-related reasons.

Sequencing relied on a cDNA template that was reverse transcribed from extracted RNA. Produced via immunoSEQ multiplex PCR; TCRdb's table is partial and in-frame only. This sample has over 150,000 clones; more than 50% occur once, and the top ten carry 4.9%. V lost 4 bases to trimming and J lost 4 bases; unmatched junction nucleotides: 4. Germline CDR1 reads PRHDT; CDR2 reads FYEKMQ (reference sequence). There are 14 residues in the CDR3. Sequencing was done on a sample of CD8+ T cells sorted from blood. This TCR was recovered from a human donor in good health. The genes are TRBV13 and TRBJ2-5; 9 bases are shared with TRBD2. This CDR3 reads CASSSAGGPETQYF. The DNA of the CDR3 is TGTGCCAGCAGCTCCGCGGGGGGGCCAGAGACCCAGTACTTC.